The text below deals with one T cell receptor beta chain. A read error may produce the germline difference seen at one junction end. The data were obtained in a study of tumor-infiltrating lymphocytes in primary liver carcinoma. Per the germline V gene, CDR1 is SGHAT and CDR2 is FQNNGV. The CDR3 covers 15 residues. Unsorted bulk tissue of about 19-31 mg yielded co-extracted RNA and DNA. Surgeons resected the patients' primary liver carcinomas. TCR beta cDNA came from approximately 0.55 ug total RNA, primed with a constant-region primer. Employing slightly modified ARM-PCR, three nested multiplex PCR rounds were run, and these gave rise to the TCR beta libraries. The first two PCR rounds used TRBV1-TRBV30 primers with a Cbeta primer, roughly 10 cycles each. TCRdb redid the calling of the multiplex PCR reads with MiXCR, one entry per CDR3 protein. Among approximately 110,000 distinct CDR3 sequences listed, around 62% were seen once.

The source is a woman in her sixties with primary liver carcinoma and hepatitis B virus infection. The V call is TRBV11-2, the J call TRBJ2-1; 9 bases align to TRBD1. Sequenced material: liver tumor tissue from sampling region 1. Subset given: tumor region T1, superior pole. CDR3 nucleotide sequence: TGTCCCAGCAGCTCCCGGGACAGGGTCCTGGATGACCAGTTCTTC. It codes for CPSSSRDRVLDDQFF.